This T cell receptor (beta chain) was documented in a study of T cells in tumors after PD-1 blockade. Study summary: Excluded were patients with checkpoint blockade, immunosuppressants, or radiotherapy or other anti-cancer therapy within 4 weeks. A subset received ongoing vismodegib 150 mg daily alongside anti-PD-1 therapy. Peripheral blood samples averaged about 33,000 unique clonotypes and about 120,000 templates. Whole-study results and caveats: Peripheral recruitment is suggested, as some novel exhausted tumor clones were in pre-treatment blood.

The method was immunoSEQ multiplex PCR; TCRdb's version includes in-frame clones alone and lacks a portion of them. The sample consists of around 60,000 clones, just under 80% of them appearing once. As regards this clone: The target antigen is unknown.

The clonotype comes from a human donor with basal cell carcinoma. Specimen: PBMCs, collected before anti-PD-1 treatment.

CDR3 sequence (DNA): TGTGCCACCAGTGATGTGACCGGGGAGCTGTTTTTT. This gives the protein CATSDVTGELFF. The rearrangement joins TRBV24-1 to TRBJ2-2; D is unresolved. CDR1 KGHDR and CDR2 SFDVKD come from the germline V gene. CDR3 length: 12 amino acids. Between the trimmed V and J ends, which lost 3 bases and 5 bases, there was a span of 3 bases.